Presented here are 25 T cell receptor beta chains from one specimen sequenced in a study of graft-versus-host responses after intestinal transplantation. Measured with immunoSEQ multiplex PCR; TCRdb has only the in-frame clones, and not every one. The sample yields more than 65,000 clones, roughly 90% seen once. For these receptors, no antigen is known. Sequencing was performed on unstimulated CD8+ T cells sorted from spleen or lymph node cells, taken before transplant. Every receptor here comes from a human donor who was the organ donor for an intestinal transplant.

The rearrangement uses TRBV11-2 and TRBJ1-3, with D possibly TRBD1 on 5 matching bases. The germline V gene encodes CDR1 SGHAT and CDR2 FQNNGV. Trimming took off 2 bases at V and 2 bases at J, with 10 bases between the two ends. This CDR3 region has 15 residues. In nucleotides, the CDR3 is TGTGCCAGCAGCTTAATTGGGGCAGCTGGAAACACCATATATTTT. Amino acid sequence: CASSLIGAAGNTIYF.

The V call is TRBV7-9, the J call TRBJ2-2; the D is unclear. V was clipped by 3 bases and J by 2 bases, with 7 bases between them. CDR1 is SEHNR, CDR2 FQNEAQ, per germline (reference sequence). The CDR3 spans 14 residues. CDR3 protein: CASSFPGNTGELFF. CDR3 nucleotide sequence: TGTGCCAGCAGCTTTCCCGGTAACACCGGGGAGCTGTTTTTT.

This clone was counted a single time. The V call is TRBV4-1, the J call TRBJ2-2, with D maybe TRBD2 (5 bases). Per germline, CDR1 MGHRA and CDR2 YSYEKL. Trimming removed 0 bases at V and 7 bases at J, with 15 bases between. The CDR3 contains 16 residues. The CDR3 region is CASSQESEGYGGELFF. In DNA form, the CDR3 reads TGCGCCAGCAGCCAAGAATCCGAGGGATACGGCGGGGAGCTGTTTTTT.

The genes are TRBV6-1 and TRBJ2-7; no clear D gene. V lost 5 bases to trimming and J lost 9 bases, with 14 bases between them. CDR1 MNHNS and CDR2 SASEGT come from the germline V gene. CDR3 length equals 12 residues. The CDR3 loop reads CASSKDQFRQYF. Written as DNA, the CDR3 is TGTGCCAGCAGTAAGGACCAATTTCGGCAGTACTTC.

The J gene is TRBJ2-1, the V gene TRBV5-1; tentatively, D is TRBD2 (5 bases). The CDR3 extends over 13 amino acids. Germline lookup yields CDR1 SGHRS and CDR2 YFSETQ. Deletions cut 2 bases from V and 6 bases from J, with 9 bases between. The CDR3 spells CASSFWLANEQFF. The CDR3 DNA reads TGCGCCAGCAGCTTCTGGCTAGCCAATGAGCAGTTCTTC.

V and J are TRBV7-9 and TRBJ2-2; TRBD2 is a possible D gene (5 bases). The CDR3 contains 17 residues. CDR1 SEHNR and CDR2 FQNEAQ come from the germline V gene (reference sequence). Between the trimmed V and J ends, which lost 5 bases and 4 bases, there was a span of 20 bases. The CDR3 DNA is TGTGCCAGCAGCGATTCCCGGGGAGCGTTGGGCACCGGGGAGCTGTTTTTT. This gives the protein CASSDSRGALGTGELFF.

The genes are TRBV4-1 and TRBJ1-5; D unclear. The CDR3 extends over 14 amino acids. Germline V CDR1 and CDR2: MGHRA, YSYEKL. V gave up 4 bases and J gave up 1 base, with 8 bases separating them. The chain's CDR3 is CASSPSLSNQPQHF. DNA for the CDR3: TGCGCCAGCAGCCCCTCGCTAAGCAATCAGCCCCAGCATTTT.

The chain links TRBV21-1 to TRBJ2-3. TRBV21-1 is a pseudogene. CDR3 length: 14 residues. CDR3 coding DNA: TGTGCCAGCAGCAAAGGGGCGGGCACAGATACGCAGTATTTT. Translating it yields CASSKGAGTDTQYF.

The V call is TRBV29-1, the J call TRBJ2-2, with D possibly being TRBD1 (5 bases). The germline V gene has CDR1 SQVTM and CDR2 ANQGSEA. V gave up 7 bases and J gave up 1 base, with 7 bases separating them. The CDR3 contains 12 residues. The CDR3 DNA reads as TGCAGCGCAACAGGGAACACCGGGGAGCTGTTTTTT. It encodes CSATGNTGELFF.

The chain links TRBV9 to TRBJ2-1; 8 bases fit TRBD1. The CDR3 is made up of 16 amino acids. Germline CDR1 and CDR2: SGDLS and YYNGEE. Trimming removed 4 bases from V and 0 bases from J; junction bases left unmatched: 6. CDR3 bases: TGTGCCAGCAGCCCGCGGGACAGGAGCTCCTACAATGAGCAGTTCTTC. Amino acids: CASSPRDRSSYNEQFF.

This chain connects TRBV16 to TRBJ1-2; a weak D match, TRBD1 (6 bases). CDR3 length equals 14 residues. CDR1 and CDR2 from the germline V gene are KGHSY and FQNENV. V lost 3 bases and J lost 5, with 13 bases in between. The CDR3 DNA follows: TGTGCCAGCAGCCAGAGGTGGACAGAATATGGCTACACCTTC. It encodes CASSQRWTEYGYTF.

V usage is TRBV7-9 and J usage is TRBJ1-4; D uncertain. Trimming stripped 6 bases from V and 1 base from J, with 9 bases between. Germline V lookup: CDR1 SEHNR, CDR2 FQNEAQ (reference sequence). The CDR3 runs to 14 residues. The DNA for the CDR3 is TGTGCCAGCAGGATACCGGGAACTAATGAAAAACTGTTTTTT. This encodes CASRIPGTNEKLFF.

The chain uses TRBV10-3 and TRBJ1-1; D perhaps matches TRBD1 (5 bases). CDR3 length equals 14 residues. Trimming removed 6 bases at V and 0 bases at J, with 11 bases between. The germline CDR1 and CDR2 sequences are ENHRY and SYGVKD. CDR3 amino acids: CAISPRVLNTEAFF. DNA for the CDR3: TGTGCCATCAGCCCCAGGGTTCTGAACACTGAAGCTTTCTTT.

The V gene is TRBV19, the J gene TRBJ1-2; the match to TRBD1 covers 7 bases. The V gene end was trimmed by 5 bases and the J gene end by 4 bases; junction bases not matched to a gene: 4. This CDR3 contains 13 residues. The germline CDR1 and CDR2 sequences are LNHDA and SQIVND (reference sequence). The CDR3 spells CASSDTGVYGYTF. For the CDR3, the DNA is TGTGCCAGTAGTGACACAGGGGTCTATGGCTACACCTTC.

This chain connects TRBV7-3 to TRBJ2-3; D gene unclear. The germline V gene has CDR1 SGHTA and CDR2 FQGTGA. This CDR3 has 13 residues. V lost 4 bases to trimming and J lost 4 bases, with 9 bases between them. The CDR3 here is CASSSSWSDTQYF. The CDR3 nucleotides read TGTGCCAGCAGCTCATCTTGGTCAGATACGCAGTATTTT.

This clone was recorded once. The V gene is TRBV6-1, the J gene TRBJ2-2; D ambiguous. Trimming took 3 bases from V and 9 from J, leaving 14 bases between them. CDR3 size: 14 residues. Germline-derived CDR1 and CDR2 are MNHNS and SASEGT. In DNA, the CDR3 is TGTGCCAGCAGTGACGGAATAACGGGCCGGGAGCTGTTTTTT. As protein: CASSDGITGRELFF.

Concerning this clone: The sample holds other DNA sequences that translate to the same CDR3. This chain joins TRBV5-1 and TRBJ1-1; D unresolved. Germline V gene data show CDR1 as SGHRS and CDR2 as YFSETQ. Trimming cost V 4 bases and J 2 bases, with 9 bases left between them. The CDR3 loop spans 13 amino acids. The CDR3 DNA reads as TGCGCCAGCAGCCTGGTAGCAAACACTGAAGCTTTCTTT. It is translated as CASSLVANTEAFF.

In its sample, this clone was seen once. This sequence joins TRBV4-1 and TRBJ2-2, with 8 bases lining up with TRBD1. Per the germline V gene, CDR1 is MGHRA and CDR2 is YSYEKL. CDR3 length equals 15 residues. J lost 4 bases, V lost 4 bases, and 5 bases had no gene match. CDR3: CASSLGQGSTGELFF. The CDR3 DNA reads TGCGCCAGCAGCCTCGGACAGGGTAGCACCGGGGAGCTGTTTTTT.

The chain joins TRBV7-8 to TRBJ2-7; D perhaps matches TRBD2 (6 bases). The germline V and J ends were trimmed by 2 bases and 0 bases, with 20 bases remaining between them. CDR3 size: 18 residues. The V gene's germline CDR1 is SGHVS and CDR2 FQNEAQ. CDR3 bases: TGTGCCAGCAGCTTATTCCTCCTCTTGGGGGGTCGCTCCTACGAGCAGTACTTC. Translation gives CASSLFLLLGGRSYEQYF.

The chain is built from TRBV29-1 and TRBJ2-7; D is tentatively TRBD1 or TRBD2 (5 bases each). CDR1 is SQVTM, CDR2 ANQGSEA, per germline. The CDR3 has 13 amino acids. Between the trimmed V and J ends, which lost 6 bases and 3 bases, there was a span of 15 bases. The CDR3 loop reads CSVSGPSHYEQYF. CDR3 DNA: TGCAGCGTATCGGGGCCCAGCCACTACGAGCAGTACTTC.

The gene calls are TRBV19 and TRBJ1-1, with D possibly being TRBD1 (6 bases). V was pared by 6 bases and J by 1 base, with 9 bases between. The CDR3 has 13 amino acids. Germline CDR1 is LNHDA and CDR2 is SQIVND (reference sequence). CDR3 region: CASSQGTNTEAFF. CDR3 nucleotides: TGTGCCAGTAGCCAGGGGACGAACACTGAAGCTTTCTTT.

V is TRBV19 and J is TRBJ1-1, with TRBD1 identical over 8 bases. The CDR3 has 15 amino acids. CDR1 LNHDA and CDR2 SQIVND come from the germline V gene (reference sequence). V was pared by 7 bases and J by 3 bases, with 10 bases of the junction left unmatched. CDR3 sequence reads: CASNTGQGMDTEAFF. The CDR3 region has the DNA TGTGCCAGTAACACAGGACAGGGAATGGACACTGAAGCTTTCTTT.

This clone was counted a single time. The rearrangement joins TRBV2 to TRBJ1-2; 8 positions agree with TRBD1. Germline-derived CDR1 and CDR2 are SNHLY and FYNNEI. This CDR3 has 16 amino acids. The V gene end was trimmed by 5 bases and the J gene end by 8 bases; junction bases not matched to a gene: 16. The CDR3 DNA sequence: TGTGCCAGCAGTCCATACTCGGACAGGGACCCGGGGGGCTACACCTTC. Amino acids: CASSPYSDRDPGGYTF.

The chain combines TRBV15 with TRBJ1-1, with a tentative D call TRBD1 (5 bases). The CDR3 sequence is 15 residues long. Germline V gene sequence: CDR1 LNHNV, CDR2 YYDKDF (reference sequence). V was trimmed by 5 bases and J by 3 bases, leaving 16 bases between them. CDR3: CATSVSGRSYTEAFF. The CDR3 DNA follows: TGTGCCACCAGCGTTTCGGGACGGTCGTACACTGAAGCTTTCTTT. The complete variable domain, with remaining parts taken from reference TRBV15 and TRBJ1-1, reads DAMVIQNPRYQVTQFGKPVTLSCSQTLNHNVMYWYQQKSSQAPKLLFHYYDKDFNNEADTPDNFQSRRPNTSFCFLDIRSPGLGDTAMYLCATSVSGRSYTEAFFGQGTRLTVV.

The rearrangement joins TRBV9 to TRBJ1-1, with 10 bases that match TRBD1. This CDR3 is built from 14 residues. V lost 3 bases to trimming and J lost 7 bases; unmatched junction nucleotides: 6. Per the germline V gene, CDR1 is SGDLS and CDR2 is YYNGEE. CDR3 coding DNA: TGTGCCAGCAGCGCGACCGGGACAGGGGTTGAAGCTTTCTTT. As protein: CASSATGTGVEAFF.